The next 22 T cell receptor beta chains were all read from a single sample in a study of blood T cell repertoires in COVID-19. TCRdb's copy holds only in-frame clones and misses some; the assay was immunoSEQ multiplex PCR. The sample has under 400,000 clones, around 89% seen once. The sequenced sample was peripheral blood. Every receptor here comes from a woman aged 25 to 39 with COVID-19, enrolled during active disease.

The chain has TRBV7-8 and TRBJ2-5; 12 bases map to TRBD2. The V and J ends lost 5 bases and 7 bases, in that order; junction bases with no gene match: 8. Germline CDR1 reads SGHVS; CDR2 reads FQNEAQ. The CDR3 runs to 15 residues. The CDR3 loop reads CASSIPSGGAGTQYF. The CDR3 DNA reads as TGTGCCAGCAGCATTCCTAGCGGGGGGGCCGGGACCCAGTACTTC.

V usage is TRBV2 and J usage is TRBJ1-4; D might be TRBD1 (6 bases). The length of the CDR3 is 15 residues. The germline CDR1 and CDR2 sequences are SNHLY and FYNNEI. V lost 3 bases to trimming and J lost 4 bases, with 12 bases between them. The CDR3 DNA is TGTGCCAGCAGTGATATAGGGGGGGATAATGAAAAACTGTTTTTT. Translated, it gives CASSDIGGDNEKLFF.

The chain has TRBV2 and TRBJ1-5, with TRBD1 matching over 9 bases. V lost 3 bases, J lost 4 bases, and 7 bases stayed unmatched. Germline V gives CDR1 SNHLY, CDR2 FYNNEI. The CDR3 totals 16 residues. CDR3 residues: CASSERRQGGNQPQHF. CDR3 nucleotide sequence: TGTGCCAGCAGTGAGCGGCGACAGGGGGGGAATCAGCCCCAGCATTTT.

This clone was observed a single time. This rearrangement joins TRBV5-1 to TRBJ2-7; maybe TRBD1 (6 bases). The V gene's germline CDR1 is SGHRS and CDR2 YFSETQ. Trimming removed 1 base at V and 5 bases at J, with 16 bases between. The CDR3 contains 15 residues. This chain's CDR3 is CASSLTSRGRDEQYF. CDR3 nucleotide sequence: TGCGCCAGCAGCTTGACCTCCAGGGGCCGCGACGAGCAGTACTTC.

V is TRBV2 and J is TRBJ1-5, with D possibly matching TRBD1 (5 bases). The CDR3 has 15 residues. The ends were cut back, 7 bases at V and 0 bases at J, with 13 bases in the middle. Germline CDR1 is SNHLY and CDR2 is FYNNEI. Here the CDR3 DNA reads TGTGCCAGCATCAACGACAGAAATAGCAATCAGCCCCAGCATTTT. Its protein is CASINDRNSNQPQHF.

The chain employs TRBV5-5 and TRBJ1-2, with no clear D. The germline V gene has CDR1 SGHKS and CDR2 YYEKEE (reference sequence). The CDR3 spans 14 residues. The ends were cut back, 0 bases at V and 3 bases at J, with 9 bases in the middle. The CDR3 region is CASSLDSWDYGYTF. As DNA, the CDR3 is TGTGCCAGCAGCTTGGACAGCTGGGACTATGGCTACACCTTC.

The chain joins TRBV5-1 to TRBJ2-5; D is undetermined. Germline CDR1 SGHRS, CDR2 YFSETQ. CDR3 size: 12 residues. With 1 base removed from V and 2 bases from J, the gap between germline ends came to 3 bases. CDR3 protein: CASSLPQETQYF. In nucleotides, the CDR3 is TGCGCCAGCAGCTTGCCACAAGAGACCCAGTACTTC.

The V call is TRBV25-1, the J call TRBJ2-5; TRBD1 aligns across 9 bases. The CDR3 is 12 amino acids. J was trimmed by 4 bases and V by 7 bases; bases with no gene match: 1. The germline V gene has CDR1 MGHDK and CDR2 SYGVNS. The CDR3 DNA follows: TGTGCCAGCAAGACAGGGGGAGAGACCCAGTACTTC. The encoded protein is CASKTGGETQYF.

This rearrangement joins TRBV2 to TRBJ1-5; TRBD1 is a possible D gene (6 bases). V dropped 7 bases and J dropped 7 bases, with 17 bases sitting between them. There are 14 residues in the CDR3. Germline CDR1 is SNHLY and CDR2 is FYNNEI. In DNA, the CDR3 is TGTGCCAGCACCCGCGGGGGCGATGGACAGCCCCAGCATTTT. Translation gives CASTRGGDGQPQHF.

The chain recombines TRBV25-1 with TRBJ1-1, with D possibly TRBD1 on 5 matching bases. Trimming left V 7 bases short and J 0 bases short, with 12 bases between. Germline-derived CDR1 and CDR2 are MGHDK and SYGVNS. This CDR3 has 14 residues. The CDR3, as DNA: TGTGCCAGCACTAGAGGACAAATGAACACTGAAGCTTTCTTT. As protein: CASTRGQMNTEAFF.

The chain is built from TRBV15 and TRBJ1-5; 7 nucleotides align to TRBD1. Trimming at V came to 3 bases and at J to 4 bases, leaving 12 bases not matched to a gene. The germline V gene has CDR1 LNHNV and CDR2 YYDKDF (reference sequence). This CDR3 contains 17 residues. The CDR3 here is CATSRTPGTATNQPQHF. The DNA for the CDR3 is TGTGCCACCAGCAGGACCCCCGGGACAGCGACTAATCAGCCCCAGCATTTT.

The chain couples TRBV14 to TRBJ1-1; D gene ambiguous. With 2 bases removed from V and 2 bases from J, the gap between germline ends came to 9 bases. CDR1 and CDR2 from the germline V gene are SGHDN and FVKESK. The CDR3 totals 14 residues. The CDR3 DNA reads TGTGCCAGCAGCCAATTTAACAGTAACACTGAAGCTTTCTTT. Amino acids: CASSQFNSNTEAFF.

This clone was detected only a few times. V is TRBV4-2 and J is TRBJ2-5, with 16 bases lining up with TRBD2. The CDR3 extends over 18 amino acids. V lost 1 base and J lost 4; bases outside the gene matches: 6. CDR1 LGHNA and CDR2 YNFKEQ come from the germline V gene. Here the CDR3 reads CASSQVGLAGGPRETQYF. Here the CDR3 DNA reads TGTGCCAGCAGCCAAGTGGGACTAGCGGGGGGGCCGCGAGAGACCCAGTACTTC.

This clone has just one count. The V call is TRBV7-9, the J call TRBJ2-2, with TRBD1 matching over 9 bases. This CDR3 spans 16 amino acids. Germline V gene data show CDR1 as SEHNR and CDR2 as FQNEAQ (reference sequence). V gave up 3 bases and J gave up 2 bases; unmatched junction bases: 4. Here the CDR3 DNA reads TGTGCCAGCAGCTTGATGGGACAGGGAAACACCGGGGAGCTGTTTTTT. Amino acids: CASSLMGQGNTGELFF. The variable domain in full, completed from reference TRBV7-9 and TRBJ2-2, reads DTGVSQNPRHKITKRGQNVTFRCDPISEHNRLYWYRQTLGQGPEFLTYFQNEAQLEKSRLLSDRFSAERPKGSFSTLEIQRTEQGDSAMYLCASSLMGQGNTGELFFGEGSRLTVL.

The CDR3 DNA reads TGTGCCAGCAGTTTAAGTGTGGGGCCCTTCGTGGAGAAACTGTTTTTT. The encoded protein is CASSLSVGPFVEKLFF. The chain carries TRBV28 and TRBJ1-4, with D possibly being TRBD1 (5 bases). Trimming removed 2 bases at V and 11 bases at J, with 21 bases between. Germline CDR1 is MDHEN and CDR2 is SYDVKM. This CDR3 contains 16 residues. Full variable domain (remainder filled in from reference TRBV28 and TRBJ1-4): DVKVTQSSRYLVKRTGEKVFLECVQDMDHENMFWYRQDPGLGLRLIYFSYDVKMKEKGDIPEGYSVSREKKERFSLILESASTNQTSMYLCASSLSVGPFVEKLFFGSGTQLSVL.

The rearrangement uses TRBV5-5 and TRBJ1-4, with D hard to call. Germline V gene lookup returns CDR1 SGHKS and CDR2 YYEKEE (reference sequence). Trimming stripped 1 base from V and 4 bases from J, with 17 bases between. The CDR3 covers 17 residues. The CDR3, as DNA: TGTGCCAGCAGCTTGTTCGGGAGTCAGTTGGATAATGAAAAACTGTTTTTT. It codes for CASSLFGSQLDNEKLFF.

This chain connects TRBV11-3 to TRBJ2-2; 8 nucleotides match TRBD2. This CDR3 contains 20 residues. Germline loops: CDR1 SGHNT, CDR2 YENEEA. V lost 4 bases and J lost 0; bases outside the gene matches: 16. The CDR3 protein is CASSSPGQRGPLTNTGELFF. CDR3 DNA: TGTGCCAGCAGCTCCCCCGGCCAGCGGGGGCCCCTCACGAACACCGGGGAGCTGTTTTTT.

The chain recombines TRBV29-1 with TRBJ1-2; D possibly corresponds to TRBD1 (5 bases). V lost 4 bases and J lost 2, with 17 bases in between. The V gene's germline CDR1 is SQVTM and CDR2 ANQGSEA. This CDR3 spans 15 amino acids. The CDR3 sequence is CSVGGGGSPNYGYTF. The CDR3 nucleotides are TGCAGCGTTGGGGGGGGAGGGTCTCCAAACTATGGCTACACCTTC.

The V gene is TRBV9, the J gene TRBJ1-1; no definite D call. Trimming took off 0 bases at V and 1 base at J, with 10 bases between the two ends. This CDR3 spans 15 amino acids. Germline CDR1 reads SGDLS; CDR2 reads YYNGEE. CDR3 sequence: CASSVEDQENTEAFF. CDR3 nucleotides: TGTGCCAGCAGCGTAGAAGACCAGGAGAACACTGAAGCTTTCTTT.

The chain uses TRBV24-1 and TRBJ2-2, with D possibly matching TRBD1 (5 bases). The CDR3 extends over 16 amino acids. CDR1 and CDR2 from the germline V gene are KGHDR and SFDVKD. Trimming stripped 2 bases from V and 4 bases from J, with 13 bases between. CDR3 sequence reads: CATSDSVRVPTGELFF. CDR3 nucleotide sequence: TGTGCCACCAGTGATTCAGTCAGGGTTCCCACCGGGGAGCTGTTTTTT.

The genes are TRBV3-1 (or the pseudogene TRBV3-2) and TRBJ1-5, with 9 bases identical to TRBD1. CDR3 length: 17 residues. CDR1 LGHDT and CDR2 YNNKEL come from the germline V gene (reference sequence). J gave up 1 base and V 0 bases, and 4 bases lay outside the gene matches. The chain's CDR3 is CASSQEAGTGSNQPQHF. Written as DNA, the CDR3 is TGTGCCAGCAGCCAAGAAGCCGGGACAGGGAGCAATCAGCCCCAGCATTTT.

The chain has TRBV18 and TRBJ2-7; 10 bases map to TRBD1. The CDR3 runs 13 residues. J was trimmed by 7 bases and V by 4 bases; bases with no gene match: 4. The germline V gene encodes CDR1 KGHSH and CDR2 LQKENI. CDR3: CASSLDRGREQYF. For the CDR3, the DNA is TGTGCCAGCTCACTCGACAGGGGGCGAGAGCAGTACTTC.